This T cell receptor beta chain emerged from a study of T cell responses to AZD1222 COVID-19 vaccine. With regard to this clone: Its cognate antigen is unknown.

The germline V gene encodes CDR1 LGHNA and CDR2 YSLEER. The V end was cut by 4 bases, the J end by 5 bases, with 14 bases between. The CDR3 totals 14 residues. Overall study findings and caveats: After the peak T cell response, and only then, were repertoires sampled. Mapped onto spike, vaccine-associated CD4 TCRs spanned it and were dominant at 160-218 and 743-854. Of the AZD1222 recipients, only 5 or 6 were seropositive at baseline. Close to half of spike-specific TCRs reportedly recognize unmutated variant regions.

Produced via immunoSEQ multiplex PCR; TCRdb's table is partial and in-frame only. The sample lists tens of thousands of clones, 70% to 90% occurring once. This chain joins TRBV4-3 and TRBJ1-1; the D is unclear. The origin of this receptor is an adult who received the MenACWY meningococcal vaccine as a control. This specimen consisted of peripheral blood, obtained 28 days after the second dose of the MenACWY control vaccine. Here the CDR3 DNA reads TGCGCCAGCAGCCGCATCGTCCGGGGAACTGAAGCTTTCTTT. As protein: CASSRIVRGTEAFF.